A single sample gave rise to the 21 T cell receptor beta chains below, sequenced in a study of OX40 agonist ivuxolimab in advanced cancers. The method was immunoSEQ multiplex PCR; TCRdb's version includes in-frame clones alone and lacks a portion of them. Found here are around 100,000 clones, more than 75% of them singletons; the top ten hold 1.5% to 2%. This specimen consisted of CD4+ or CD8+ T cells sorted from blood, obtained in a trial of the OX40 agonist ivuxolimab. These receptor sequences come from an adult with an advanced solid tumor such as melanoma, head and neck, liver or kidney cancer.

There are a few counts of this clone. This chain joins TRBV19 and TRBJ1-5; D might be TRBD1 (5 bases). V lost 4 bases, J lost 0 bases, and 10 bases lay in between. Germline loops: CDR1 LNHDA, CDR2 SQIVND (reference sequence). There are 15 residues in the CDR3. The CDR3 DNA sequence: TGTGCCAGTAGTAGCCAGGGCTATAGCAATCAGCCCCAGCATTTT. This sequence encodes CASSSQGYSNQPQHF.

The chain uses TRBV6-6 and TRBJ2-7, with D possibly being TRBD1 (6 bases). The CDR3 is 15 amino acids. Trimming cost V 7 bases and J 0 bases, with 16 bases left between them. CDR1 is MNHNY, CDR2 SVGAGI, per germline (reference sequence). CDR3 sequence: CASTWDTISSYEQYF. The CDR3 region has the DNA TGTGCCAGCACCTGGGACACTATCAGCTCCTACGAGCAGTACTTC.

This clone was counted a single time. This chain links TRBV10-3 with TRBJ2-1, with 8 positions matching TRBD2. This CDR3 has 15 amino acids. V lost 0 bases and J lost 4; bases outside the gene matches: 2. Germline-derived CDR1 and CDR2 are ENHRY and SYGVKD. In DNA, the CDR3 is TGTGCCATCAGTGAGTCGGGCGGGAGGTACAATGAGCAGTTCTTC. As protein: CAISESGGRYNEQFF.

V and J are TRBV7-2 and TRBJ2-2, with TRBD2 matching 9 bases. The V gene's germline CDR1 is SGHTA and CDR2 FQGNSA. This CDR3 comprises 17 residues. With V trimmed by 4 bases and J by 4 bases, 10 bases remained unmatched. This CDR3 reads CASSSDSGSTVTGELFF. CDR3 nucleotide sequence: TGTGCCAGCAGCTCGGATAGCGGGAGTACGGTCACCGGGGAGCTGTTTTTT.

The CDR3 here is CASSPPRTDVLTF. The CDR3 DNA reads TGTGCCAGCAGCCCTCCTCGAACGGACGTCCTGACTTTC. This chain uses TRBV11-3 with TRBJ2-6; D is undetermined. The CDR3 is made up of 13 amino acids. CDR1 is SGHNT, CDR2 YENEEA, per germline. Trimming stripped 5 bases from V and 11 bases from J, with 13 bases between.

The chain employs TRBV19 and TRBJ1-5, with 9 bases identical to TRBD1. Losses at the gene ends were 4 bases for V and 7 bases for J; bases not matched to a gene: 5. The CDR3 runs to 14 residues. Germline V lookup: CDR1 LNHDA, CDR2 SQIVND (reference sequence). CDR3 bases: TGTGCCAGTAGTACACAGGGGGCCGGGCAGCCCCAGCATTTT. It translates to CASSTQGAGQPQHF.

The chain links TRBV5-1 to TRBJ2-3; TRBD1 matches at 8 bases. The CDR3 has 15 residues. V was clipped by 0 bases and J by 1 base; unmatched bases: 1. Looked up from germline, CDR1 is SGHRS and CDR2 is YFSETQ. In nucleotides, the CDR3 is TGCGCCAGCAGCTTGGACAGGGGGGGCACAGATACGCAGTATTTT. Protein sequence: CASSLDRGGTDTQYF.

V gene TRBV5-8 combines with J gene TRBJ2-1; TRBD2 matches at 8 bases. J gave up 6 bases and V 4 bases, and 9 bases lay outside the gene matches. The CDR3 covers 15 residues. Per germline, CDR1 SGHTS and CDR2 YDEGEE. CDR3 in amino acids: CASSLPGTRGNEQFF. The CDR3 DNA reads TGTGCCAGCAGCCTACCCGGGACTAGAGGCAATGAGCAGTTCTTC.

V usage is TRBV5-6 and J usage is TRBJ2-1; TRBD2 aligns across 8 bases. The CDR3 consists of 18 residues. The V gene's germline CDR1 is SGHDT and CDR2 YYEEEE. After removal of 3 bases from V and 2 bases from J, the junction contained 13 bases not matched to a gene. This CDR3 reads CASSSLISGGAPYNEQFF. The CDR3 DNA is TGTGCCAGCAGCTCCCTAATAAGCGGGGGAGCCCCCTACAATGAGCAGTTCTTC.

DNA of the CDR3: TGTGCCAGCAGTTCCCCCCGACTAGCGGGGCGGACCGGGGAGCTGTTTTTT. This translates into CASSSPRLAGRTGELFF. This chain joins TRBV28 and TRBJ2-2, with TRBD2 identical over 11 bases. The J segment lost 5 bases and the V segment lost 4 bases, leaving 9 bases of the junction unmatched. Germline loops: CDR1 MDHEN, CDR2 SYDVKM. The CDR3 has 17 amino acids.

The chain is built from TRBV15 and TRBJ2-4; TRBD1 agrees at 11 bases. Trimming took 0 bases from V and 0 from J; bases not matched to a gene: 4. The germline V gene has CDR1 LNHNV and CDR2 YYDKDF (reference sequence). The CDR3 length is 18 residues. The CDR3 here is CATSRDKGTGGAKNIQYF. The CDR3 DNA follows: TGTGCCACCAGCAGAGATAAAGGGACAGGGGGAGCCAAAAACATTCAGTACTTC.

The V call is TRBV5-4, the J call TRBJ1-4; D is unclear. Trimming left V 0 bases short and J 0 bases short, with 6 bases between. The CDR3 extends over 15 amino acids. Per germline, CDR1 SGHNT and CDR2 YYREEE (reference sequence). Here the CDR3 reads CASSLGAATNEKLFF. CDR3 in DNA: TGTGCCAGCAGCTTGGGGGCTGCAACTAATGAAAAACTGTTTTTT. Complete variable domain (other parts from reference TRBV5-4 and TRBJ1-4): ETGVTQSPTHLIKTRGQQVTLRCSSQSGHNTVSWYQQALGQGPQFIFQYYREEENGRGNFPPRFSGLQFPNYSSELNVNALELDDSALYLCASSLGAATNEKLFFGSGTQLSVL.

The chain is built from TRBV4-1 and TRBJ1-1, with 7 bases lining up with TRBD1. Germline V CDR1 and CDR2: MGHRA, YSYEKL. The V and J ends lost 4 bases and 3 bases, in that order; junction bases with no gene match: 8. This CDR3 spans 15 amino acids. Written as DNA, the CDR3 is TGCGCCAGCAGCCCGCTCACAGGGGAGTACACTGAAGCTTTCTTT. It encodes CASSPLTGEYTEAFF.

This chain joins TRBV5-1 and TRBJ2-2; TRBD1 aligns across 9 bases. This CDR3 is 15 amino acids long. J lost 4 bases, V lost 4 bases, and 5 bases had no gene match. Germline V gene data show CDR1 as SGHRS and CDR2 as YFSETQ. The CDR3 sequence is CASSRDRAFTGELFF. The CDR3 coding sequence is TGCGCCAGCAGCCGGGACAGGGCTTTCACCGGGGAGCTGTTTTTT.

In DNA, the CDR3 is TGTGCCAGCAGTGAGGGTTTCCAAGAGACCCAGTACTTC. It encodes CASSEGFQETQYF. The chain joins TRBV2 to TRBJ2-5; unclear D gene. Trimming took 3 bases from V and 1 from J, leaving 6 bases between them. Germline CDR1 and CDR2: SNHLY and FYNNEI. The CDR3 covers 13 residues.

This chain joins TRBV18 and TRBJ2-3; the D is unclear. The germline CDR1 and CDR2 sequences are KGHSH and LQKENI. This CDR3 is built from 15 residues. V was shortened by 2 bases and J by 5 bases, with 14 bases between the two germline ends. The CDR3 nucleotides are TGTGCCAGCTCACCAACGGCAGGAGATAGAGATACGCAGTATTTT. Translation: CASSPTAGDRDTQYF.

The DNA of the CDR3 is TGCGCCAGCAGCTTGGCAGGGACCCGGGCAGATACGCAGTATTTT. Translating gives CASSLAGTRADTQYF. This chain links TRBV5-1 with TRBJ2-3; possibly TRBD1 or TRBD2 for D (5 bases each). Germline loops: CDR1 SGHRS, CDR2 YFSETQ. V was pared by 0 bases and J by 4 bases, with 12 bases between. This CDR3 contains 15 residues.

The chain couples TRBV6-5 to TRBJ2-5; tentative D call: TRBD1 (6 bases). The CDR3 extends over 14 amino acids. Germline CDR1 reads MNHEY; CDR2 reads SVGAGI. Trimming stripped 5 bases from V and 5 bases from J, with 15 bases between. The CDR3 DNA sequence: TGTGCCAGCAGTCTCCAGGGGAGCCGGGAGACCCAGTACTTC. Residues: CASSLQGSRETQYF.

The chain joins TRBV5-4 to TRBJ2-2; D call uncertain. Per the germline V gene, CDR1 is SGHNT and CDR2 is YYREEE (reference sequence). The V end was cut by 3 bases, the J end by 6 bases, with 6 bases between. CDR3 size: 12 residues. Here the CDR3 DNA reads TGTGCCAGCAGCTCCGAGGCCGGGGAGCTGTTTTTT. Its protein is CASSSEAGELFF.

This chain links TRBV9 with TRBJ2-1, with 12 bases lining up with TRBD2. Germline CDR1 and CDR2: SGDLS and YYNGEE. V lost 5 bases, J lost 8 bases, and 11 bases stayed unmatched. CDR3 length: 16 residues. This chain's CDR3 is CASSPGLAGGPHEQFF. CDR3 in DNA: TGTGCCAGCAGTCCTGGCCTAGCGGGGGGGCCCCATGAGCAGTTCTTC. Full variable domain (rest looked up from reference TRBV9 and TRBJ2-1): DSGVTQTPKHLITATGQRVTLRCSPRSGDLSVYWYQQSLDQGLQFLIQYYNGEERAKGNILERFSAQQFPDLHSELNLSSLELGDSALYFCASSPGLAGGPHEQFFGPGTRLTVL.

This clone was seen a few times. The chain is built from TRBV6-1 and TRBJ2-7; 8 bases align to TRBD1. The V gene's germline CDR1 is MNHNS and CDR2 SASEGT. This CDR3 contains 14 residues. V lost 7 bases to trimming and J lost 7 bases; unmatched junction nucleotides: 12. The CDR3, as DNA: TGTGCCAGCACCCCATCGCAGGGGGCAAGGGAGCAGTACTTC. Its translation: CASTPSQGAREQYF.